One sample yielded the 20 T cell receptor beta chains listed below, sequenced in a study of patients and donors after allogeneic stem cell transplantation. TCRdb re-called the RT-PCR reads through MiXCR, storing one row per CDR3 protein. The table includes 65,000 to 80,000 distinct CDR3 sequences, about a quarter detected once. Input material: blood, either unsorted or a sorted T cell fraction (not recorded which). All receptors come from a human donor who was either an allogeneic HSCT recipient or a stem cell or donor lymphocyte infusion donor (not recorded which). It is not recorded whose cells these are; they may come from a transplant donor.

This clonotype has more than one count but fewer than ten. This chain joins TRBV27 and TRBJ1-2, with D uncertain. The CDR3 contains 11 residues. V was pared by 10 bases and J by 8 bases, with 14 bases between. The germline V gene encodes CDR1 MNHEY and CDR2 SMNVEV (reference sequence). DNA of the CDR3: TGTGCCACCGGTGCGGTTTACGGCTACACCTTC. Its protein product is CATGAVYGYTF.

A few counts support this clonotype. The chain couples TRBV5-1 to TRBJ2-7; 7 bases fit TRBD1. The V gene end was trimmed by 4 bases and the J gene end by 7 bases; junction bases not matched to a gene: 17. This CDR3 comprises 16 residues. Germline V gene lookup returns CDR1 SGHRS and CDR2 YFSETQ. CDR3: CASSLAPQGVSGEQYF. The CDR3 bases are TGCGCCAGCAGCCTCGCGCCCCAGGGGGTTTCGGGGGAGCAGTACTTC.

This clonotype appeared a few times. The chain employs TRBV11-2 and TRBJ2-5; D is unclear. V was shortened by 1 base and J by 2 bases, with 5 bases between the two germline ends. The CDR3 length is 13 residues. Germline CDR1 SGHAT, CDR2 FQNNGV. This chain's CDR3 is CASSLGWQETQYF. CDR3 coding DNA: TGTGCCAGCAGCTTAGGCTGGCAAGAGACCCAGTACTTC.

In nucleotides, the CDR3 is TGTGCCAGCAGCCAAGGTAACAGGGCCTACGAGCAGTACTTC. It encodes CASSQGNRAYEQYF. The chain recombines TRBV3-1 with TRBJ2-7; maybe TRBD1 (6 bases). Trimming removed 1 base at V and 2 bases at J, with 9 bases between. The CDR3 runs to 14 residues. Looked up from germline, CDR1 is LGHDT and CDR2 is YNNKEL (reference sequence).

The chain combines TRBV18 with TRBJ2-1; TRBD2 agrees at 8 bases. J lost 9 bases, V lost 0 bases, and 1 base had no gene match. Germline V gene data show CDR1 as KGHSH and CDR2 as LQKENI. The length of the CDR3 is 13 residues. The CDR3 loop is CASSPPGTSEQFF. The DNA of the CDR3 is TGTGCCAGCTCACCACCTGGGACTAGTGAGCAGTTCTTC.

CDR3 DNA sequence: TGTGCCAGCAGCCCTCGGGAAGGGCTGAGCTCCTACGAGCAGTACTTC. Translated: CASSPREGLSSYEQYF. The chain links TRBV3-1 to TRBJ2-7, with D perhaps TRBD2 (5 bases). Germline CDR1 LGHDT, CDR2 YNNKEL (reference sequence). This CDR3 has 16 amino acids. V lost 4 bases and J lost 0, with 16 bases in between.

This clonotype was detected only a few times. CDR3 sequence: CASSLAGRIYNEQFF. In DNA form, the CDR3 reads TGTGCCAGCAGCTTAGCGGGCCGTATCTACAATGAGCAGTTCTTC. The chain is built from TRBV5-6 and TRBJ2-1; D possibly corresponds to TRBD2 (6 bases). Germline-derived CDR1 and CDR2 are SGHDT and YYEEEE. CDR3 length: 15 amino acids. The V end was cut by 2 bases, the J end by 3 bases, with 12 bases between.

This clonotype was seen more than once but under ten times. The chain combines TRBV29-1 with TRBJ1-1; D ambiguous. The germline gives CDR1 SQVTM, CDR2 ANQGSEA. The CDR3 is made up of 13 amino acids. V was trimmed by 6 bases and J by 0 bases, leaving 11 bases between them. CDR3 coding DNA: TGCAGCGTCCAAGGCCTTATGAACACTGAAGCTTTCTTT. It codes for CSVQGLMNTEAFF.

The rearrangement uses TRBV6-1 and TRBJ1-1; TRBD1 aligns across 9 bases. The ends lost 6 bases at V and 0 bases at J; junction bases unmatched: 2. The germline gives CDR1 MNHNS, CDR2 SASEGT. The CDR3 consists of 14 residues. CDR3 residues: CASSRDRVNTEAFF. CDR3 DNA sequence: TGTGCCAGCAGCAGGGACAGGGTGAACACTGAAGCTTTCTTT.

The chain couples TRBV7-9 to TRBJ2-5, with D possibly being TRBD2 (6 bases). Between the trimmed V and J ends, which lost 5 bases and 5 bases, there was a span of 15 bases. This CDR3 region has 14 residues. Germline V gene data show CDR1 as SEHNR and CDR2 as FQNEAQ (reference sequence). DNA of the CDR3: TGTGCCAGCAGCGTGGCCGGGGGTGTCGAGACCCAGTACTTC. This gives the protein CASSVAGGVETQYF.

This chain uses TRBV5-1 with TRBJ2-5; 8 bases fit TRBD2. There are 14 residues in the CDR3. The germline V gene has CDR1 SGHRS and CDR2 YFSETQ. The J segment lost 4 bases and the V segment lost 1 base, leaving 3 bases of the junction unmatched. CDR3 DNA sequence: TGCGCCAGCAGCTTGCGGGGGGGCGGAGAGACCCAGTACTTC. It specifies CASSLRGGGETQYF.

V gene TRBV12-3 or TRBV12-4 combines with J gene TRBJ1-4; D unresolved. The CDR3 is made up of 12 amino acids. V lost 5 bases and J 7 bases, leaving 8 bases between the germline ends. DNA for the CDR3: TGTGCCAGCAGTCCCATAGGTGAAAAACTGTTTTTT. Translation gives CASSPIGEKLFF.

In DNA form, the CDR3 reads TGCAGTACCCCCCTGACAGCTACAGATACGCAGTATTTT. It yields the protein CSTPLTATDTQYF. The V gene is TRBV20-1, the J gene TRBJ2-3, with TRBD1 as a possible D gene (5 bases). Trimming cost V 8 bases and J 3 bases, with 15 bases left between them. This CDR3 comprises 13 residues. Per the germline V gene, CDR1 is DFQATT and CDR2 is SNEGSKA (reference sequence).

Only a few counts were recorded for this clonotype. This sequence joins TRBV12-3 or TRBV12-4 and TRBJ1-2; no clear D gene. Trimming left V 4 bases short and J 1 base short, with 4 bases between. CDR3 size: 12 residues. The CDR3 loop reads CASSYVNYGYTF. The DNA for the CDR3 is TGTGCCAGCAGTTACGTTAACTATGGCTACACCTTC.

This clonotype has more than one count but fewer than ten. V is TRBV7-3 and J is TRBJ2-5; D tentatively reads TRBD1 or TRBD2 (5 bases each). Between the trimmed V and J ends, which lost 5 bases and 5 bases, there was a span of 12 bases. The CDR3 is 13 residues long. Germline values: CDR1 SGHTA, CDR2 FQGTGA. CDR3 in DNA: TGTGCCAGCAGCGAATTGGGGGTGGAGACCCAGTACTTC. As protein: CASSELGVETQYF.

This clonotype is medium-sized (0.01 to 0.1%). At one boundary the junction diverges from the germline segment, which might be a read error. The J gene is TRBJ1-2, the V gene TRBV5-1; D remains ambiguous. The germline V gene encodes CDR1 SGHRS and CDR2 YFSETQ. This CDR3 has 13 residues. CDR3 region: CASSLASAGFIAF. The CDR3 nucleotides read TGCGCCAGCAGCTTGGCCTCAGCCGGGTTTATCGCCTTC.

The gene calls are TRBV9 and TRBJ2-1; TRBD1 or TRBD2 may be the D gene (5 bases each). Looked up from germline, CDR1 is SGDLS and CDR2 is YYNGEE. The CDR3 totals 16 residues. V lost 2 bases and J lost 7, with 19 bases in between. Here the CDR3 reads CASSVPGTASWNEQFF. Written as DNA, the CDR3 is TGTGCCAGCAGCGTGCCCGGGACCGCCTCCTGGAATGAGCAGTTCTTC.

This clonotype turned up a few times. The J gene is TRBJ1-1, the V gene TRBV18, with D unresolved. This CDR3 region has 14 residues. Germline values: CDR1 KGHSH, CDR2 LQKENI. The V gene lost 3 bases and the J gene lost 3 bases, with 11 bases spanning the gap. The CDR3 coding sequence is TGTGCCAGCTCACCGCGGGGATGGGACACTGAAGCTTTCTTT. Translation gives CASSPRGWDTEAFF.

The rearrangement joins TRBV7-2 to TRBJ2-2; 7 nucleotides align to TRBD1. V shed 6 bases, J shed 5 bases, and the junction held 6 bases outside the gene matches. CDR3 length: 14 residues. The V gene's germline CDR1 is SGHTA and CDR2 FQGNSA. The CDR3 reads CASRRGGKTGELFF. CDR3 coding DNA: TGTGCCAGCAGACGAGGGGGCAAGACCGGGGAGCTGTTTTTT.

This chain joins TRBV2 and TRBJ1-1, with D hard to call. V was trimmed by 9 bases and J by 5 bases, leaving 13 bases between them. CDR1 is SNHLY and CDR2 is FYNNEI in the germline V gene. The CDR3 is made up of 12 amino acids. The CDR3 protein is CASRGVRTEAFF. The CDR3 nucleotides read TGTGCCAGTAGAGGAGTTCGTACTGAAGCTTTCTTT. Full variable domain (missing parts from reference TRBV2 and TRBJ1-1): EPEVTQTPSHQVTQMGQEVILRCVPISNHLYFYWYRQILGQKVEFLVSFYNNEISEKSEIFDDQFSVERPDGSNFTLKIRSTKLEDSAMYFCASRGVRTEAFFGQGTRLTVV.